The entry below describes one T cell receptor (beta chain). Antigen unknown. Clones were read by immunoSEQ multiplex PCR, and TCRdb kept only the in-frame ones, dropping some. The repertoire includes 40,000 to 45,000 clones, 85% to 95% of them detected once, and roughly 15% sits in the top ten. The data were taken from a study of OX40 agonist ivuxolimab in advanced cancers. General study results and limits: Among T cells, CD8+ cells averaged more expanded clones than CD4+ cells. Low clonal expansion, among the lowest seen, marked partial responders at 0.1-3.0 mg/kg.

The CDR3 is made up of 16 amino acids. Germline-derived CDR1 and CDR2 are WNHNN and SYGVQD (reference sequence). V was pared by 2 bases and J by 2 bases, with 10 bases between. The TCR originated in an adult with an advanced solid tumor such as melanoma, head and neck, liver or kidney cancer. The rearrangement joins TRBV10-1 to TRBJ2-6, with D possibly matching TRBD1 (5 bases). Sequencing was performed on CD4+ or CD8+ T cells sorted from blood, taken in a trial of the OX40 agonist ivuxolimab. Here the CDR3 reads CASSEGQGTGANVLTF. The CDR3 DNA is TGCGCCAGCAGTGAGGGCCAGGGAACTGGGGCCAACGTCCTGACTTTC.